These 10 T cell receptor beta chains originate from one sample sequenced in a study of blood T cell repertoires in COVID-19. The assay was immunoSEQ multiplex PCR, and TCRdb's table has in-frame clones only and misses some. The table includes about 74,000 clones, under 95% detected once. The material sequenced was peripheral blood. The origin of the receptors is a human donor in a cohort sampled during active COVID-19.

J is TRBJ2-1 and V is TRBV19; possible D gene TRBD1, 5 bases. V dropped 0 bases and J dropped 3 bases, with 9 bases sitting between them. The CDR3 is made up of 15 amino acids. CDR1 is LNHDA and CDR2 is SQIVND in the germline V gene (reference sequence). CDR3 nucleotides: TGTGCCAGTAGTATAGAGGGGCTAGGCTACAATGAGCAGTTCTTC. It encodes CASSIEGLGYNEQFF.

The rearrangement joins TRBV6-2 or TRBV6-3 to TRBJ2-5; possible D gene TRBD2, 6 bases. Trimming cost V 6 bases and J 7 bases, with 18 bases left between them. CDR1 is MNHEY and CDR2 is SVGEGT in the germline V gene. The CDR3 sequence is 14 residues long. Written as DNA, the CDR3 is TGTGCCAGCAGCGACGAGGGACTCATAGGGACCCAGTACTTC. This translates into CASSDEGLIGTQYF.

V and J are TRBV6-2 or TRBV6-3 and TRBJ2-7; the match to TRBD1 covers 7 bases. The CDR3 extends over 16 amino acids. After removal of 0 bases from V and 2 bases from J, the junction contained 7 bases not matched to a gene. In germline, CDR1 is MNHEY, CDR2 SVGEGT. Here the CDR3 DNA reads TGTGCCAGCAGTTACTCGACGGCGACAGGGACCTACGAGCAGTACTTC. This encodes CASSYSTATGTYEQYF.

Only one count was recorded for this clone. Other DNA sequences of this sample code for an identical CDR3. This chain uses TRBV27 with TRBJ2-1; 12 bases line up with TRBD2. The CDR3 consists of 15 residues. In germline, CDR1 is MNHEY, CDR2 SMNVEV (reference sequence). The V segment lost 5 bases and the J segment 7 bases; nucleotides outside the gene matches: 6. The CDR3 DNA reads TGTGCCAGCAGTCCTCTAGCGGGGGGGGGTAATGAGCAGTTCTTC. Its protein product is CASSPLAGGGNEQFF.

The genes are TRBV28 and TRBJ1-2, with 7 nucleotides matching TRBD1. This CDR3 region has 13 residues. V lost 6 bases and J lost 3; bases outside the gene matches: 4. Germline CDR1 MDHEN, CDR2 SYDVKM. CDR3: CASRATGDYGYTF. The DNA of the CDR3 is TGTGCCAGCAGAGCCACAGGGGACTATGGCTACACCTTC.

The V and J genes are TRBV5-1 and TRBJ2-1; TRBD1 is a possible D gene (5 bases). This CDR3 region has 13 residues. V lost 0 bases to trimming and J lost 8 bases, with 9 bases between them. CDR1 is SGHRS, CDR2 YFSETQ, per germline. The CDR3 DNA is TGCGCCAGCAGCTTGGGCAGGGTTGATGAGCAGTTCTTC. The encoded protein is CASSLGRVDEQFF.

Here the CDR3 DNA reads TGTGCCAGCAGTCGACTGGACCCGAACAGGGTACAGGGCGGGGAGCTGTTTTTT. Translated: CASSRLDPNRVQGGELFF. The chain uses TRBV6-6 and TRBJ2-2; tentatively, D is TRBD1 (6 bases). V shed 5 bases and J shed 7 bases, with 26 bases lying between them. Looked up from germline, CDR1 is MNHNY and CDR2 is SVGAGI (reference sequence). The CDR3 spans 18 residues.

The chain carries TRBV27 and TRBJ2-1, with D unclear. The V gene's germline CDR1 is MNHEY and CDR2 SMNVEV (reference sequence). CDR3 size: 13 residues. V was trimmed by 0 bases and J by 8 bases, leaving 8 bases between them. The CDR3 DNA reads TGTGCCAGCAGTTTATCGAGCGCGTATGAGCAGTTCTTC. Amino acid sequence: CASSLSSAYEQFF.

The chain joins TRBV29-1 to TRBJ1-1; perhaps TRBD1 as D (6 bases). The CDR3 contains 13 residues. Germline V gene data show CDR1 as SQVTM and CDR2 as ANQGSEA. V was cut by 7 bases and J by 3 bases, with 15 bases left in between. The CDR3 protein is CSGSRGGDTEAFF. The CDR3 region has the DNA TGCAGCGGTAGTAGGGGGGGGGACACTGAAGCTTTCTTT. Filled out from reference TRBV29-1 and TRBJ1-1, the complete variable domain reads SAVISQKPSRDICQRGTSLTIQCQVDSQVTMMFWYRQQPGQSLTLIATANQGSEATYESGFVIDKFPISRPNLTFSTLTVSNMSPEDSSIYLCSGSRGGDTEAFFGQGTRLTVV.

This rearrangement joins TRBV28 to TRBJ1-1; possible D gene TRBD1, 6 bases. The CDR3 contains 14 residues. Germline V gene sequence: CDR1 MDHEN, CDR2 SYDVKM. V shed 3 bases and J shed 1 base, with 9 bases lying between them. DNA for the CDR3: TGTGCCAGCAGTTTCGGGGGGCCGAACACTGAAGCTTTCTTT. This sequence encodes CASSFGGPNTEAFF.